The rows below give T cell receptor beta chains drawn from one sample of a study of vaccination and CD4 T cells after COVID-19. Each CDR3 protein is one row after TCRdb ran MiXCR on the PCR reads. The table has 13,000 to 15,000 distinct CDR3 sequences, approximately 45% seen once. Antigens of these TCRs are unknown. Specimen: cultured CD4+ T cells from blood. These receptors originate from a human donor with COVID-19. Each CDR3 is given with its conserved first and last residue. A D gene is named only where the DNA matches it firmly. Clone size appears in some rows only: once, few, many, or a class for an expanded clone.

14	few	NA	TRBV6-1	TRBJ1-5	CASSQSEGVQPQHF	TGTGCCAGCAGTCAAAGTGAGGGGGTTCAGCCCCAGCATTTT
16	NA	TRBD2	TRBV6-4	TRBJ2-3	CASSDQSGGAADTQYF	TGTGCCAGCAGTGATCAGAGCGGGGGGGCCGCAGATACGCAGTATTTT
16	NA	NA	TRBV20-1	TRBJ1-2	CSARDQRQGGGYGYTF	TGCAGTGCTAGAGATCAGAGGCAGGGAGGTGGTTATGGCTACACCTTC
12	few	NA	TRBV27	TRBJ2-3	CASSKGTDTQYF	TGTGCCAGCAGTAAAGGCACAGATACGCAGTATTTT
16	few	NA	TRBV2	TRBJ2-5	CASSEAHQPGQETQYF	TGTGCCAGCAGTGAAGCGCATCAGCCGGGGCAAGAGACCCAGTACTTC
14	once	NA	TRBV9	TRBJ1-5	CASSVQGEGQPQHF	TGTGCCAGCAGCGTTCAAGGGGAGGGCCAGCCCCAGCATTTT
14	NA	NA	TRBV20-1	TRBJ1-6	CSASIEAYNSPLHF	TGCAGTGCCTCCATCGAGGCCTATAATTCACCCCTCCACTTT
14	NA	NA	TRBV28	TRBJ1-1	CASSLRLGNTEAFF	TGTGCCAGCAGTTTAAGGCTCGGTAACACTGAAGCTTTCTTT
14	few	TRBD1	TRBV28	TRBJ1-6	CASSLRQGNSPLHF	TGTGCCAGCAGTTTACGACAGGGGAATTCACCCCTCCACTTT
15	NA	NA	TRBV27	TRBJ2-7	CASSFQAGTAYEQYF	TGTGCCAGCAGTTTCCAAGCCGGGACGGCCTACGAGCAGTACTTC
16	NA	NA	TRBV6-1	TRBJ1-5	CASSPRTGGSNQPQHF	TGTGCCAGCAGTCCCAGGACGGGGGGGAGCAATCAGCCCCAGCATTTT
14	NA	NA	TRBV16	TRBJ2-4	CASSQKGFVNIQYF	TGTGCCAGCAGCCAAAAGGGGTTTGTGAACATTCAGTACTTC
15	few	NA	TRBV20-1	TRBJ2-7	CSATTTGGHVKGQYF	TGCAGTGCTACCACTACGGGGGGCCACGTTAAGGGGCAGTACTTC
13	NA	NA	TRBV20-1	TRBJ1-5	CSAISSIPQPQHF	TGCAGTGCTATCTCTTCAATCCCCCAGCCCCAGCATTTT
14	few	NA	TRBV7-2	TRBJ1-6	CASSLVLENSPLHF	TGTGCCAGCAGCTTAGTTTTGGAAAATTCACCCCTCCACTTT
13	few	NA	TRBV29-1	TRBJ1-1	CSVTSGRNTEAFF	TGCAGCGTTACGTCTGGGCGAAACACTGAAGCTTTCTTT
14	medium-sized	NA	TRBV7-6	TRBJ1-5	CASSLGAGDQPQHF	TGTGCCAGCAGCTTAGGGGCCGGCGATCAGCCCCAGCATTTT
13	NA	NA	TRBV6-1	TRBJ2-2	CASSAHALPELFF	TGTGCCAGCAGTGCTCATGCCCTGCCCGAGCTGTTTTTT
15	medium-sized	TRBD1	TRBV25-1	TRBJ1-2	CASSEPGQGFYGYTF	TGTGCCAGCAGTGAACCCGGACAGGGGTTTTATGGCTACACCTTC
13	NA	NA	TRBV29-1	TRBJ1-1	CSVEQRMNTEAFF	TGCAGCGTTGAGCAGCGAATGAACACTGAAGCTTTCTTT
14	NA	NA	TRBV14	TRBJ2-7	CASSQDSLWGEQYF	TGTGCCAGCAGCCAAGACTCCCTTTGGGGGGAGCAGTACTTC
14	few	NA	TRBV6-5	TRBJ1-5	CASSSPTENQPQHF	TGTGCCAGCAGTTCCCCGACTGAGAATCAGCCCCAGCATTTT
15	NA	NA	TRBV7-2	TRBJ2-5	CASSQTGTAQETQYF	TGTGCCAGCAGCCAAACAGGGACTGCACAAGAGACCCAGTACTTC
14	NA	NA	TRBV30	TRBJ2-2	CAWSPTINTGELFF	TGTGCCTGGAGTCCAACTATAAACACCGGGGAGCTGTTTTTT
16	NA	TRBD1	TRBV19	TRBJ1-2	CASNSIWDRGDYGYTF	TGTGCCAGTAATAGTATCTGGGACAGGGGGGACTATGGCTACACCTTC
20	NA	NA	TRBV7-7	TRBJ1-5	CASSLTYRDTDSHSNQPQHF	TGTGCTAGCAGCTTAACGTACCGGGACACCGATTCCCATAGCAATCAGCCCCAGCATTTT
15	NA	TRBD1	TRBV20-1	TRBJ1-6	CSARIPGQNNSPLHF	TGCAGTGCTAGAATACCGGGACAGAATAATTCACCCCTCCACTTT
13	NA	NA	TRBV18	TRBJ1-2	CASSPSRGNGYTF	TGTGCCAGCTCACCCTCCAGGGGCAATGGCTACACCTTC
14	few	NA	TRBV20-1	TRBJ2-7	CSGEGRTSSYEQYF	TGCAGTGGAGAGGGTAGGACCAGCTCCTACGAGCAGTACTTC
15	NA	NA	TRBV18	TRBJ1-6	CASSPGAALDSPLHF	TGTGCCAGCTCACCGGGGGCTGCCCTGGATTCACCCCTCCACTTT
13	few	NA	TRBV19	TRBJ1-5	CASSYRVVQPQHF	TGTGCCAGTAGTTACAGGGTAGTTCAGCCCCAGCATTTT
16	NA	TRBD2	TRBV4-2	TRBJ2-3	CASSERVAGGVDTQYF	TGTGCCAGCAGCGAACGGGTAGCGGGGGGGGTAGATACGCAGTATTTT
15	NA	NA	TRBV30	TRBJ1-3	CAWAVRAGSGNTIYF	TGTGCCTGGGCGGTTCGGGCAGGATCTGGAAACACCATATATTTT
14	NA	NA	TRBV6-1	TRBJ1-3	CASLEGGAGNTIYF	TGTGCCAGCCTCGAGGGGGGGGCTGGAAACACCATATATTTT
14	NA	NA	TRBV10-3	TRBJ2-3	CAIEGGASTDTQYF	TGTGCCATCGAAGGGGGGGCTAGCACAGATACGCAGTATTTT
12	NA	NA	TRBV20-1	TRBJ2-1	CSGETGYNEQFF	TGCAGTGGCGAGACTGGTTACAATGAGCAGTTCTTC
13	NA	TRBD1	TRBV11-3	TRBJ2-1	CASSFRDRPEQFF	TGTGCCAGCAGCTTCCGGGACAGGCCGGAGCAGTTCTTC
19	NA	NA	TRBV7-3	TRBJ2-5	CASSQGQGMAPLFQETQYF	TGTGCCAGCAGCCAAGGGCAGGGTATGGCCCCCCTCTTCCAAGAGACCCAGTACTTC
13	NA	NA	TRBV7-8	TRBJ2-2	CASSFKSSGELFF	TGTGCCAGCAGCTTTAAGTCGTCCGGGGAGCTGTTTTTT
19	NA	TRBD1	TRBV11-2	TRBJ2-6	CASSLRGQGSVSGANVLTF	TGTGCCAGCAGCCTGCGGGGACAGGGGTCCGTGTCTGGGGCCAACGTCCTGACTTTC
15	NA	NA	TRBV20-1	TRBJ1-5	CSARDRTRGNLPQHF	TGCAGTGCTAGAGACAGGACAAGAGGCAATCTGCCCCAGCATTTT
16	NA	TRBD2	TRBV20-1	TRBJ2-7	CSARTPGLAGTYEQYF	TGCAGTGCTAGAACACCGGGACTAGCGGGAACTTACGAGCAGTACTTC
15	few	TRBD1	TRBV6-2/TRBV6-3	TRBJ1-5	CASSYSRTGGQPQHF	TGTGCCAGCAGTTACTCGAGGACAGGGGGTCAGCCCCAGCATTTT
16	NA	TRBD2	TRBV7-2	TRBJ2-5	CASSLDGLARQETQYF	TGTGCCAGCAGCTTAGACGGACTAGCTCGCCAAGAGACCCAGTACTTC
14	few	TRBD1	TRBV12-5	TRBJ1-5	CASGKGTGEQPQHF	TGTGCTAGTGGTAAGGGGACAGGGGAACAGCCCCAGCATTTT
16	NA	TRBD2	TRBV4-1	TRBJ2-4	CASSQVTAGEKNIQYF	TGCGCCAGCAGCCAAGTGACAGCGGGGGAAAAAAACATTCAGTACTTC
13	few	NA	TRBV27	TRBJ2-2	CASSLLYTGELFF	TGTGCCAGCAGTTTACTCTACACCGGGGAGCTGTTTTTT